This T cell receptor beta chain derives from a study of blood T cells in healthy people across ages. This clonotype turned up a few times. Its antigen is not known. Study-wide results and limits: One million T cells yielded diversity estimates that were considered underestimates. Long-lived donors carried more naive CD4+ cells and greater diversity than aged donors. Measured against age, TCR beta diversity per million T cells decreased in a roughly linear manner.

Sample-barcoded 5' priming and a J-beta primer mix drove a second PCR of roughly 7 to 11 cycles. A template-switch adaptor containing 12 random nucleotides labeled each cDNA molecule. TCRdb analysed the 5' RACE reads with MiXCR anew, one entry per CDR3 protein. Of some 1.5 million distinct CDR3 sequences detected, roughly 27% appear once; the ten largest clones hold 6.5% to 8.5%. Deletions cut 4 bases from V and 1 base from J, with 14 bases between. The CDR3 runs to 16 residues. CDR1 KGHDR and CDR2 SFDVKD come from the germline V gene. The sequenced material came from blood. The sequence was collected from a young woman in good health. This chain connects TRBV24-1 to TRBJ2-3; tentatively, D is TRBD2 (5 bases). The DNA of the CDR3 is TGTGCCACCAGTGACCTTGGGCCGAGGGGCACAGATACGCAGTATTTT. Translating it yields CATSDLGPRGTDTQYF.